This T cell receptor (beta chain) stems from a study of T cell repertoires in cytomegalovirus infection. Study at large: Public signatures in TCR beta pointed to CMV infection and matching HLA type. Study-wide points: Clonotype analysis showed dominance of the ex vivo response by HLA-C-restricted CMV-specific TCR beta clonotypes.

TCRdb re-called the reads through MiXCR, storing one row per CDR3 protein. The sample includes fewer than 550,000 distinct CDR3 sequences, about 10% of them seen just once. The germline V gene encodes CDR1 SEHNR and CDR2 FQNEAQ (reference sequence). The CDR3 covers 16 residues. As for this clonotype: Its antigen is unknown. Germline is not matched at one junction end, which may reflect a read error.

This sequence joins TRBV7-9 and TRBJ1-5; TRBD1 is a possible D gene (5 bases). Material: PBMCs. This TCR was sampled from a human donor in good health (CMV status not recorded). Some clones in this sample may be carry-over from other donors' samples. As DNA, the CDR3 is TGTGCCAGTAGCTTAGGGGCCGGGCGGGACAATCAGCCCCAGCATTTT. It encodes CASSLGAGRDNQPQHF.